A single sample is the source of the 28 T cell receptor beta chains below, sequenced in a study of blood T cells in healthy people across ages. Alongside a J-beta primer mix, a sample-barcoded 5' primer served in a second PCR lasting about 7 to 11 cycles. TCRdb re-derived calls from the 5' RACE reads in MiXCR, one entry per CDR3 protein. This sample has a few hundred thousand distinct CDR3 sequences, with approximately 47% found just once. The material sequenced was blood. These receptors originate from a man in his sixties in good health.

The chain recombines TRBV6-6 with TRBJ1-6; D possibly corresponds to TRBD1 (5 bases). Per germline, CDR1 MNHNY and CDR2 SVGAGI (reference sequence). V lost 8 bases to trimming and J lost 12 bases, with 14 bases between them. The CDR3 runs 12 residues. The CDR3 sequence is CASSGGFGPLHF. Here the CDR3 DNA reads TGTGCCAGCTCCGGGGGGTTTGGACCCCTCCACTTT.

The chain couples TRBV20-1 to TRBJ2-7, with D possibly being TRBD2 (5 bases). The CDR3 length is 12 residues. Trimming took 6 bases from V and 6 from J, leaving 15 bases between them. The germline CDR1 and CDR2 sequences are DFQATT and SNEGSKA (reference sequence). The CDR3 region is CSATQLASEQYF. In DNA, the CDR3 is TGCAGTGCCACCCAATTAGCGTCCGAGCAGTACTTC.

The genes are TRBV7-8 and TRBJ1-5, with D maybe TRBD1 (6 bases). CDR1 and CDR2 (germline): SGHVS, FQNEAQ. Between the trimmed V and J ends, which lost 5 bases and 5 bases, there was a span of 13 bases. CDR3 length equals 14 residues. The CDR3 here is CASSQRGWDQPQHF. CDR3 DNA sequence: TGTGCCAGCAGCCAAAGGGGGTGGGATCAGCCCCAGCATTTT.

This sequence joins TRBV7-2 and TRBJ2-2; 10 bases are a match to TRBD2. The V gene's germline CDR1 is SGHTA and CDR2 FQGNSA. The CDR3 has 16 amino acids. After removal of 1 base from V and 6 bases from J, the junction contained 5 bases not matched to a gene. CDR3 DNA: TGTGCCAGCAGCTTAGGCGGCGGGACTAGCGCCGGGGAGCTGTTTTTT. It codes for CASSLGGGTSAGELFF.

This clonotype has a count of ten or more. V gene TRBV7-2 combines with J gene TRBJ2-7; 7 bases agree with TRBD1. J was trimmed by 6 bases and V by 5 bases; bases with no gene match: 10. The CDR3 runs 14 residues. Per the germline V gene, CDR1 is SGHTA and CDR2 is FQGNSA. CDR3 protein: CASSTLGQAAEQYF. CDR3 DNA: TGTGCCAGCAGCACCCTAGGACAGGCGGCCGAGCAGTACTTC. Drawing the rest from reference TRBV7-2 and TRBJ2-7, the complete variable domain is GAGVSQSPSNKVTEKGKDVELRCDPISGHTALYWYRQSLGQGLEFLIYFQGNSAPDKSGLPSDRFSAERTGGSVSTLTIQRTQQEDSAVYLCASSTLGQAAEQYFGPGTRLTVT.

Worth noting for this clonotype: At one end the junction does not follow the germline gene, possibly because of a read error. V and J are TRBV7-2 and TRBJ1-1; no definite D call. CDR1 and CDR2 (germline): SGHTA, FQGNSA. This CDR3 is 14 amino acids long. The CDR3 region is CASSPPLRNTEAFF. The CDR3 DNA reads as TGTGCTAGCAGCCCTCCACTGAGGAACACTGAAGCTTTCTTT.

The V and J genes are TRBV29-1 and TRBJ1-1; D possibly corresponds to TRBD1 (5 bases). Germline V CDR1 and CDR2: SQVTM, ANQGSEA. The ends were cut back, 3 bases at V and 6 bases at J, with 14 bases in the middle. The CDR3 runs 13 residues. The CDR3 loop is CSVDQVQGAEAFF. CDR3 bases: TGCAGCGTTGATCAGGTTCAGGGCGCTGAAGCTTTCTTT.

For this clonotype: One junction end disagrees with the germline gene, perhaps due to a read error. The chain employs TRBV12-3 or TRBV12-4 and TRBJ2-1, with 9 nucleotides matching TRBD1. There are 17 residues in the CDR3. The CDR3 is CAGSLGQGWGSYNEQFF. The CDR3 nucleotides are TGTGCCGGCAGCCTGGGACAGGGCTGGGGCTCCTACAATGAGCAGTTCTTC.

This clonotype showed up just a few times. The chain joins TRBV7-3 to TRBJ2-1; 14 bases align to TRBD2. Germline CDR1 reads SGHTA; CDR2 reads FQGTGA. V lost 5 bases, J lost 8 bases, and 17 bases stayed unmatched. This CDR3 is built from 19 residues. As DNA, the CDR3 is TGTGCCAGCAGCCTACGGACAGGGGGGACTAGCGGGAGAGGAGATGAGCAGTTCTTC. Translation gives CASSLRTGGTSGRGDEQFF.

The chain has TRBV4-2 and TRBJ2-3; 7 positions agree with TRBD2. J was trimmed by 7 bases and V by 0 bases; bases with no gene match: 7. The CDR3 extends over 15 amino acids. Per germline, CDR1 LGHNA and CDR2 YNFKEQ. CDR3 coding DNA: TGTGCCAGCAGCCAAGATCGGGGGAGGGGACATACGCAGTATTTT. Amino acid sequence: CASSQDRGRGHTQYF.

This chain connects TRBV4-2 to TRBJ2-5; TRBD2 aligns across 13 bases. CDR3 length: 17 residues. Trimming at V came to 1 base and at J to 11 bases, leaving 13 bases not matched to a gene. The germline V gene has CDR1 LGHNA and CDR2 YNFKEQ. CDR3 region: CASSQGRLAGGYNEQYF. The CDR3, as DNA: TGTGCCAGCAGCCAAGGCCGACTAGCGGGAGGATACAATGAGCAGTACTTC.

This clonotype occurred once. The V and J genes are TRBV7-2 and TRBJ2-1; 7 bases are shared with TRBD1. CDR3 length: 14 residues. The germline CDR1 and CDR2 sequences are SGHTA and FQGNSA. Germline trimming cut 7 bases from V and 5 bases from J; bases unmatched to any gene: 8. This chain's CDR3 is CASKNRGENNEQFF. The CDR3 DNA reads as TGTGCCAGCAAAAACAGGGGAGAGAACAATGAGCAGTTCTTC.

The chain recombines TRBV6-2 or TRBV6-3 with TRBJ2-1; possibly TRBD1 for D (5 bases). The CDR3 sequence is 16 residues long. Trimming took 8 bases from V and 0 from J, leaving 17 bases between them. Looked up from germline, CDR1 is MNHEY and CDR2 is SVGEGT. CDR3 nucleotide sequence: TGTGCCAGCCGTCCCCCCACAGGCCTCTCCTACAATGAGCAGTTCTTC. This gives the protein CASRPPTGLSYNEQFF.

This rearrangement joins TRBV3-1 to TRBJ2-5; TRBD2 matches at 10 bases. The CDR3 is 17 residues long. Germline-derived CDR1 and CDR2 are LGHDT and YNNKEL (reference sequence). Trimming at V came to 4 bases and at J to 1 base, leaving 9 bases not matched to a gene. CDR3: CASSLVFTSGAQETQYF. DNA for the CDR3: TGTGCCAGCAGCCTCGTGTTCACTAGCGGGGCCCAAGAGACCCAGTACTTC.

The V call is TRBV20-1, the J call TRBJ1-1, with D uncertain. Trimming pared 3 bases from V and 8 bases from J, leaving 19 bases between. Germline CDR1 and CDR2: DFQATT and SNEGSKA (reference sequence). CDR3 size: 14 residues. DNA of the CDR3: TGCAGTGCTAGGATCCACGTCCGCGAGCGGGAAGCTTTCTTT. Its translation is CSARIHVREREAFF.

This clonotype has a single count. This chain links TRBV18 with TRBJ1-2, with TRBD1 as a possible D gene (6 bases). The germline V gene encodes CDR1 KGHSH and CDR2 LQKENI. Trimming took off 4 bases at V and 3 bases at J, with 9 bases between the two ends. The CDR3 has 13 residues. The CDR3 DNA sequence: TGTGCCAGCTCACAGGGGGAGGACTATGGCTACACCTTC. It yields the protein CASSQGEDYGYTF.

This chain uses TRBV29-1 with TRBJ2-5, with TRBD2 as a possible D gene (6 bases). The CDR3 runs to 14 residues. The V end was cut by 7 bases, the J end by 6 bases, with 21 bases between. Germline V gene lookup returns CDR1 SQVTM and CDR2 ANQGSEA. The CDR3 region has the DNA TGCAGCGCCTACCTAGTGGGAGGTCACCAGACCCAGTACTTC. Protein product: CSAYLVGGHQTQYF.

The J gene is TRBJ2-1, the V gene TRBV4-3; tentative D call: TRBD1 (5 bases). CDR3 length: 16 residues. Germline V gene lookup returns CDR1 LGHNA and CDR2 YSLEER. V dropped 0 bases and J dropped 4 bases, with 13 bases sitting between them. The CDR3 loop is CASSQDSRQPYNEQFF. The CDR3 DNA is TGCGCCAGCAGCCAAGATTCGAGACAGCCTTACAATGAGCAGTTCTTC.

The CDR3 here is CASSSLVSQETQYF. In DNA, the CDR3 is TGTGCCAGCAGTTCACTAGTCTCCCAAGAGACCCAGTACTTC. The gene calls are TRBV12-3 or TRBV12-4 and TRBJ2-5; a possible D gene is TRBD2 (5 bases). The CDR3 spans 14 residues. V was pared by 4 bases and J by 1 base, with 10 bases between.

This clonotype was observed once. The chain joins TRBV10-3 to TRBJ2-5; D might be TRBD2 (5 bases). Germline-derived CDR1 and CDR2 are ENHRY and SYGVKD. The CDR3 has 18 amino acids. Trimming took off 0 bases at V and 11 bases at J, with 28 bases between the two ends. The CDR3 region is CAISESMVPGRDSGEQYF. The CDR3 DNA reads TGTGCCATCAGTGAGTCAATGGTACCGGGGAGAGATTCTGGGGAGCAGTACTTC.

This chain uses TRBV6-2 or TRBV6-3 with TRBJ2-7; 10 bases line up with TRBD2. V dropped 6 bases and J dropped 5; count of bases not matched to a gene: 7. The CDR3 is made up of 14 amino acids. Per germline, CDR1 MNHEY and CDR2 SVGEGT. The CDR3 DNA reads TGTGCCAGCAGCTTAGCGGGAGGTTTCCACGAGCAGTACTTC. Its protein is CASSLAGGFHEQYF.

This clonotype occurred once. The CDR3 DNA reads TGTGCCAGCAGTTATGTCGGGACAGAGATCTATGGCTACACCTTC. Translated, it gives CASSYVGTEIYGYTF. The rearrangement joins TRBV6-6 to TRBJ1-2; 7 bases fit TRBD1. J gave up 4 bases and V 3 bases, and 8 bases lay outside the gene matches. This CDR3 comprises 15 residues. Looked up from germline, CDR1 is MNHNY and CDR2 is SVGAGI (reference sequence).

The chain carries TRBV11-2 and TRBJ2-5; 9 bases agree with TRBD2. From germline, CDR1 is SGHAT and CDR2 FQNNGV. The CDR3 is made up of 15 amino acids. V lost 4 bases to trimming and J lost 2 bases; unmatched junction nucleotides: 5. As DNA, the CDR3 is TGTGCCAGCAGCTCAGTAGCGGGGGTACAAGAGACCCAGTACTTC. Amino acids: CASSSVAGVQETQYF.

This clonotype was seen ten or more times. The chain uses TRBV10-3 and TRBJ2-5, with 11 bases matching TRBD2. V shed 3 bases and J 3 bases; nucleotides not matched to a gene: 9. The CDR3 covers 17 residues. The germline CDR1 and CDR2 sequences are ENHRY and SYGVKD. Here the CDR3 reads CAISDPKTSGTKETQYF. CDR3 DNA sequence: TGTGCCATCAGTGACCCGAAGACTAGCGGGACCAAAGAGACCCAGTACTTC.

The J gene is TRBJ1-5, the V gene TRBV6-1; TRBD1 agrees at 9 bases. This CDR3 comprises 15 residues. V trimming: 6 bases; J trimming: 7 bases; junction bases outside the gene matches: 10. The germline gives CDR1 MNHNS, CDR2 SASEGT. The CDR3 loop reads CASRKTGQGLQPQHF. The CDR3 DNA follows: TGTGCCAGCAGGAAGACCGGACAGGGGTTGCAGCCCCAGCATTTT.

V is TRBV2 and J is TRBJ2-1; a weak D match, TRBD1 (6 bases). The germline V gene has CDR1 SNHLY and CDR2 FYNNEI. V gave up 5 bases and J gave up 14 bases, with 19 bases separating them. This CDR3 contains 13 residues. The CDR3 sequence: CASSRQESAEKFF. CDR3 DNA: TGTGCCAGCAGTAGACAGGAGTCCGCGGAAAAGTTCTTC.

About this clonotype itself: This may come from a read error, since a much larger clone is one base off. The chain combines TRBV6-5 with TRBJ2-7; 7 bases are a match to TRBD2. The last part of the DNA fits TRBJ2-5 better; the J call may be wrong. Per the germline V gene, CDR1 is MNHEY and CDR2 is SVGAGI. This CDR3 is 15 amino acids long. The CDR3 protein is CASSYISGTPGTQYF. CDR3 DNA: TGTGCCAGCAGTTACATCAGCGGGACGCCCGGGACCCAGTACTTC.

This clonotype came up a few times. The V and J genes are TRBV6-6 and TRBJ2-7; TRBD2 matches at 7 bases. Germline CDR1 MNHNY, CDR2 SVGAGI (reference sequence). The V segment lost 5 bases and the J segment 1 base; nucleotides outside the gene matches: 5. CDR3 size: 14 residues. Written as DNA, the CDR3 is TGTGCCAGCAGTCTCAGCGGGACTTCCTACGAGCAGTACTTC. Translation gives CASSLSGTSYEQYF.